This T cell receptor (beta chain) was obtained from a study of OX40 agonist ivuxolimab in advanced cancers. Study details: Of mixed ages from about 23 to 90 and averaging about 56 years, the group was approximately 84% male. General study points: Expanded clones tended on average to be more numerous among CD8+ T cells than CD4+. Circulating CD4+ and CD8+ T cells showed clonal expansion by week 6 at 0.1 to 3.0 mg/kg. The expanded peripheral T cells' antigen specificity was not determined.

This CDR3 is built from 12 residues. V lost 8 bases to trimming and J lost 5 bases, with 13 bases between them. Germline CDR1 reads MNHEY; CDR2 reads SVGAGI. The protocol was immunoSEQ multiplex PCR, while the TCRdb copy is restricted to in-frame clones and leaves out a portion. The table includes about 59,000 clones, roughly 83% detected once. Comments on this clone: Its antigen is currently unknown.

The V gene is TRBV6-5, the J gene TRBJ2-7; D is undetermined. This specimen consisted of CD4+ or CD8+ T cells sorted from blood, obtained in a trial of the OX40 agonist ivuxolimab. This clonotype was obtained from an adult with an advanced solid tumor such as melanoma, head and neck, liver or kidney cancer. The CDR3 loop reads CASPPRIDEQYF. The CDR3 DNA reads TGTGCCAGCCCGCCGAGAATCGACGAGCAGTACTTC.